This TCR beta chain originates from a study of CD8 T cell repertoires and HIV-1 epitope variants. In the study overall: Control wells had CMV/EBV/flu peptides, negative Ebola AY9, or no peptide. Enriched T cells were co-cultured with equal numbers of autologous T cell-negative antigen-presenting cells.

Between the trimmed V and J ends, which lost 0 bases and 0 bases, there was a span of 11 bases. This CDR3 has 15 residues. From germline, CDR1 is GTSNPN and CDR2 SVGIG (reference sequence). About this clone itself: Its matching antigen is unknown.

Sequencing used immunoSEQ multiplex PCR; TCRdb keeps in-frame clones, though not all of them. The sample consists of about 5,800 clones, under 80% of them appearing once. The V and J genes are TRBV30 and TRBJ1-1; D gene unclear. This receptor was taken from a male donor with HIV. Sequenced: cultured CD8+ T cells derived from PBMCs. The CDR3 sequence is CAWSVIGQLNTEAFF. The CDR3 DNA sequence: TGTGCCTGGAGTGTGATAGGGCAGCTGAACACTGAAGCTTTCTTT. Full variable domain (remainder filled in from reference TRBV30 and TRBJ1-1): SQTIHQWPATLVQPVGSPLSLECTVEGTSNPNLYWYRQAAGRGLQLLFYSVGIGQISSEVPQNLSASRPQDRQFILSSKKLLLSDSGFYLCAWSVIGQLNTEAFFGQGTRLTVV.